Ten or more counts support the clone carrying this TCR beta chain. The CDR3 covers 15 residues. Between the trimmed V and J ends, which lost 0 bases and 3 bases, there was a span of 12 bases. The germline CDR1 and CDR2 sequences are SGHRS and YFSETQ. 400 to 550 ng RNA was reverse transcribed with alpha and beta constant-region primers. Using multiplexing indices, alpha and beta chain libraries were generated apart by chain-specific third strand synthesis. Ligation attached cDNA to a 5' RACE adapter that carried a random hexamer and SP2 site. Each CDR3 protein gets one entry after TCRdb re-called the 5' RACE reads with MiXCR. The sample has fewer than 6,500 distinct CDR3 sequences, roughly 9.8% seen once; the top ten hold about a quarter. Whole blood was used without fractionation, so all unsorted peripheral T cells were included. The data were taken from a study of HIV-infected patients and healthy controls.

The V call is TRBV5-1, the J call TRBJ2-5; D is perhaps TRBD2 (5 bases). The clonotype comes from an adult with HIV infection. The sample was blood, taken before antiretroviral therapy. CDR3 coding DNA: TGCGCCAGCAGCTTGGTTGCCCTGAGGGAAGAGACCCAGTACTTC. Its translation: CASSLVALREETQYF.